This T cell receptor beta chain appears in the sequencing data of a study of blood T cell repertoires in COVID-19. Clones were read by immunoSEQ multiplex PCR, and TCRdb kept only the in-frame ones, dropping some. The repertoire holds 35,000 to 50,000 clones, with 90% as singletons. Trimming pared 0 bases from V and 0 bases from J, leaving 6 bases between. Looked up from germline, CDR1 is LGHNA and CDR2 is YNFKEQ. The CDR3 consists of 15 residues. V gene TRBV4-2 combines with J gene TRBJ1-3; D ambiguous. Sequencing was done on a sample of peripheral blood. The clonotype was recovered from a man aged 50 to 59 with active COVID-19. The CDR3 region is CASSQDRGSGNTIYF. The CDR3 DNA reads TGTGCCAGCAGCCAAGATCGGGGCTCTGGAAACACCATATATTTT.